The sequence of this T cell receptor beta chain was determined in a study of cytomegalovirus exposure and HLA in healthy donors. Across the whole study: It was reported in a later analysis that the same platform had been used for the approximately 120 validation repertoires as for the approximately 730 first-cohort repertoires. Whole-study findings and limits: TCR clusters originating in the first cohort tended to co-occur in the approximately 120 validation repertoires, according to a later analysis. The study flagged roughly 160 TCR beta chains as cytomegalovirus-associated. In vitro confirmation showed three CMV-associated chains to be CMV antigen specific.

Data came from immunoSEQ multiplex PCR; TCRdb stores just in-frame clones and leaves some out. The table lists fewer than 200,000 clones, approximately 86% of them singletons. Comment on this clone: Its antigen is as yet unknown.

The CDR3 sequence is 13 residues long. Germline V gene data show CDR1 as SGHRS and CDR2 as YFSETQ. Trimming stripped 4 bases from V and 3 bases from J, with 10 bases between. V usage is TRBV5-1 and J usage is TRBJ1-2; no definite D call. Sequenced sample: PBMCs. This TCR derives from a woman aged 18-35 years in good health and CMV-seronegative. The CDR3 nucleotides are TGCGCCAGCAGCGAAACAGATTACTATGGCTACACCTTC. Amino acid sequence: CASSETDYYGYTF.